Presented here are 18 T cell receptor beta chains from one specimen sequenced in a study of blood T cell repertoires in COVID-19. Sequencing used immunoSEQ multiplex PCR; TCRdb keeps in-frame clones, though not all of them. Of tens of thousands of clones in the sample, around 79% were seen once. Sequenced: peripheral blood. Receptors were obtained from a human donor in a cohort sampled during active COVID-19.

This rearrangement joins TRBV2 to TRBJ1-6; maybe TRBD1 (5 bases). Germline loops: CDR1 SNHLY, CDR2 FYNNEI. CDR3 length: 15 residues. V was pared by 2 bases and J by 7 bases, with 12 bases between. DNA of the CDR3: TGTGCCAGCAGTGAACCGCCAGGGATGAATTCACCCCTCCACTTT. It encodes CASSEPPGMNSPLHF.

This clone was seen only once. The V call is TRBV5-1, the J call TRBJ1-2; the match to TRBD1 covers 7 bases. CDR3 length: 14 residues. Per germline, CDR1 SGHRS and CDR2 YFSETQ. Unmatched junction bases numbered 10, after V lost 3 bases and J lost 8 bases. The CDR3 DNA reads TGCGCCAGCAGCTCGCTGGAGGGGGCGCGAGGCTACACCTTC. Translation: CASSSLEGARGYTF.

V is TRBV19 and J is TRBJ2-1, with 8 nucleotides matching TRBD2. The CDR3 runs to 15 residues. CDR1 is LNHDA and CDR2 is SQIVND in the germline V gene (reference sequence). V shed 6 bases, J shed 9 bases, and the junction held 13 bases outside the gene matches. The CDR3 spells CASSVMVREDLEQFF. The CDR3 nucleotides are TGTGCCAGTAGCGTTATGGTGCGGGAGGACCTTGAGCAGTTCTTC.

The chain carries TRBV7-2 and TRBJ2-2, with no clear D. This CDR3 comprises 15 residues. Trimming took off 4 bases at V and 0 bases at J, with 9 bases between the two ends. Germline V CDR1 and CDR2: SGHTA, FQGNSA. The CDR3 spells CASSSHRANTGELFF. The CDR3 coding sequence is TGTGCCAGCAGCTCCCACCGGGCGAACACCGGGGAGCTGTTTTTT.

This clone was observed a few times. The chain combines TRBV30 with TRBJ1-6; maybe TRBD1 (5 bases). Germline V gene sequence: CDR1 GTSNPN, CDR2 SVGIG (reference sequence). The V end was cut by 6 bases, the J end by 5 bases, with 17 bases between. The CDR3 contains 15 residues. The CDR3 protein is CACRGGQGNNSPLHF. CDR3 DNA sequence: TGTGCCTGCCGTGGTGGGCAGGGAAATAATTCACCCCTCCACTTT.

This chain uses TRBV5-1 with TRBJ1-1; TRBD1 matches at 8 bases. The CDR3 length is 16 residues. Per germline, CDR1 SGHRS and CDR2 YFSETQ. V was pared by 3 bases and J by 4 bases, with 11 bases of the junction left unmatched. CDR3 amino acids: CASSSGSGGRTTEAFF. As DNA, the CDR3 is TGCGCCAGCAGCTCGGGCTCAGGGGGCCGAACCACTGAAGCTTTCTTT.

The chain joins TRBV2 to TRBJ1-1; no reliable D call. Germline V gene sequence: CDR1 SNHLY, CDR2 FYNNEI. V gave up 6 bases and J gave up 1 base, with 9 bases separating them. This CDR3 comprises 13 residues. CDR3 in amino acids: CASSPRRNTEAFF. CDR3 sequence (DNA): TGTGCCAGCAGCCCGAGGAGGAACACTGAAGCTTTCTTT.

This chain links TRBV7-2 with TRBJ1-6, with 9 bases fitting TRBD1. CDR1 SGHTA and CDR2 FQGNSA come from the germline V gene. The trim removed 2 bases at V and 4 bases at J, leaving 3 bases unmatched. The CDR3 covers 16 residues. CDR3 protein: CASSLRGTGYNSPLHF. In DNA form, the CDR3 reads TGTGCCAGCAGCTTAAGGGGGACAGGGTATAATTCACCCCTCCACTTT.

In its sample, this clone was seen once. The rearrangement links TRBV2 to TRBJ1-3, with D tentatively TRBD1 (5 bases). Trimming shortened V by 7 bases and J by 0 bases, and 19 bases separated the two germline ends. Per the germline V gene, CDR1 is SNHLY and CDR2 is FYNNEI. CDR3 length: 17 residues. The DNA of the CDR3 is TGTGCCAGCACCTCCCTGGGGGGGACGAGCTCTGGAAACACCATATATTTT. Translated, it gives CASTSLGGTSSGNTIYF.

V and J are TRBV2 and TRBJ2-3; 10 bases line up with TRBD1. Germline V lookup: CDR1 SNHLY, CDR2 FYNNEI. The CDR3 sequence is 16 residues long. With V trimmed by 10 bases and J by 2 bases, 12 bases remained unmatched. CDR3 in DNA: TGTGCCACCCGTCACCTGGGACAGGGGAACACAGATACGCAGTATTTT. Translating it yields CATRHLGQGNTDTQYF.

The CDR3 sequence: CASSQETVGSNQPQHF. The DNA for the CDR3 is TGCGCCAGCAGCCAAGAGACTGTGGGTAGCAATCAGCCCCAGCATTTT. This sequence joins TRBV4-3 and TRBJ1-5, with D unresolved. V was shortened by 0 bases and J by 0 bases, with 9 bases between the two germline ends. Germline loops: CDR1 LGHNA, CDR2 YSLEER. The CDR3 length is 16 residues.

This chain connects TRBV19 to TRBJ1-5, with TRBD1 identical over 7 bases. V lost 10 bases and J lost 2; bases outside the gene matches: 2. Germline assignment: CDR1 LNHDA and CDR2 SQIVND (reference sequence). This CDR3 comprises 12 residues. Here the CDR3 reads CAIGQGNQPQHF. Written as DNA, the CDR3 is TGTGCCATCGGACAGGGCAATCAGCCCCAGCATTTT.

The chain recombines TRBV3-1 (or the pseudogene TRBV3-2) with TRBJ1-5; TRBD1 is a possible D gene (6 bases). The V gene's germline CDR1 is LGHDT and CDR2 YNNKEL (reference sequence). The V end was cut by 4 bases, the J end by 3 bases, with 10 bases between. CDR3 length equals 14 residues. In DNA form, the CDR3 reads TGTGCCAGCAGCCGACAGGTCCTCAATCAGCCCCAGCATTTT. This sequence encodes CASSRQVLNQPQHF.

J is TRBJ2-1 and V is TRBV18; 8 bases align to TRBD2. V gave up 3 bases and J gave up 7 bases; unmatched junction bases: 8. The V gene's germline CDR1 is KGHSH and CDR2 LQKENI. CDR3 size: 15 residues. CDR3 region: CASSPAGTRGNEQFF. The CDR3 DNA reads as TGTGCCAGCTCACCCGCCGGGACTAGGGGTAATGAGCAGTTCTTC.

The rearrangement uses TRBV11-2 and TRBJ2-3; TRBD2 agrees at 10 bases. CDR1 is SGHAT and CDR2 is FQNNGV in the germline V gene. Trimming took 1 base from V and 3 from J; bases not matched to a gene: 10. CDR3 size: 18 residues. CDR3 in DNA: TGTGCCAGCAGCTTAGCCAGCGGGGGGGCCGGAGGGACAGATACGCAGTATTTT. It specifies CASSLASGGAGGTDTQYF.

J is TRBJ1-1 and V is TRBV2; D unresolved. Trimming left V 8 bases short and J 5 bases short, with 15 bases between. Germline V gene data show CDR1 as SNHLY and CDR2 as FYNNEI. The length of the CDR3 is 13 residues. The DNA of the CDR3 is TGTGCCAGCCTTGACACCCGTGGGACTGAAGCTTTCTTT. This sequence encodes CASLDTRGTEAFF.

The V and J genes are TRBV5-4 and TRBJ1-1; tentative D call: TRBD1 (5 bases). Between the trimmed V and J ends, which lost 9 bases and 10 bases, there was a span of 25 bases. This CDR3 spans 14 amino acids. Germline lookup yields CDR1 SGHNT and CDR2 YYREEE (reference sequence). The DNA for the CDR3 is TGTGCCACTGGGACTGATCCCGAATTGAGGGGAGCTTTCTTT. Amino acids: CATGTDPELRGAFF.

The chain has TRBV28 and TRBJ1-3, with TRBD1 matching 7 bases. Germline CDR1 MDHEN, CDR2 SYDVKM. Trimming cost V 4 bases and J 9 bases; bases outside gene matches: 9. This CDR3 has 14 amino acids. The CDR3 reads CASSSGTVAATIYF. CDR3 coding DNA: TGTGCCAGCAGTTCCGGGACAGTGGCCGCCACCATATATTTT. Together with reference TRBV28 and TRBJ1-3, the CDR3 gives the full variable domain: DVKVTQSSRYLVKRTGEKVFLECVQDMDHENMFWYRQDPGLGLRLIYFSYDVKMKEKGDIPEGYSVSREKKERFSLILESASTNQTSMYLCASSSGTVAATIYFGEGSWLTVV.